This T cell receptor beta chain was profiled in a study of T cell responses to AZD1222 COVID-19 vaccine. Overall study: Pooled in the analysis were second doses at about 4 or about 12 weeks.

Points on this clone: Its specificity is not known.

The V gene's germline CDR1 is SQVTM and CDR2 ANQGSEA. This CDR3 has 12 amino acids. Trimming pared 4 bases from V and 4 bases from J, leaving 8 bases between. Overall study results and limits: Possibly, clonal diversity was underestimated; donors were largely white British and included more females. Reports say nearly half of spike-specific TCRs go after unmutated variant regions.

The method was immunoSEQ multiplex PCR; TCRdb's version includes in-frame clones alone and lacks a portion of them. Of more than 65,000 clones listed, less than 90% are singletons. This rearrangement joins TRBV29-1 to TRBJ1-5; D unclear. The sequence was collected from an adult in good health. This specimen was peripheral blood, taken on day 0 of AZD1222 vaccination. As DNA, the CDR3 is TGCAGCGTTGGGGCCCCGAATCAGCCCCAGCATTTT. Its translation: CSVGAPNQPQHF. Together with reference TRBV29-1 and TRBJ1-5, the CDR3 gives the full variable domain: SAVISQKPSRDICQRGTSLTIQCQVDSQVTMMFWYRQQPGQSLTLIATANQGSEATYESGFVIDKFPISRPNLTFSTLTVSNMSPEDSSIYLCSVGAPNQPQHFGDGTRLSIL.